Described below is a single T cell receptor (beta chain) sequence and its context. The sample originates from a study of control samples from healthy donors and cancer patients. Germline V CDR1 and CDR2: LNHDA, SQIVND (reference sequence). J lost 0 bases, V lost 2 bases, and 11 bases had no gene match. CDR3 length: 20 amino acids. The data were produced by immunoSEQ multiplex PCR, yet TCRdb's version contains in-frame clones alone and is incomplete. In the table there are some 120,000 clones, 80% to 90% of which are singletons. The sequence was obtained from a woman aged 50 to 60 with colorectal cancer. What was sequenced was PBMCs. The chain combines TRBV19 with TRBJ2-3; 13 bases line up with TRBD2. As DNA, the CDR3 is TGTGCCAGTAGTATAAGGACTAGCGGGGGCATTGTATCTAGCACAGATACGCAGTATTTT. Its translation is CASSIRTSGGIVSSTDTQYF.